A single sample gave rise to the 21 T cell receptor beta chains below, sequenced in a study of cytomegalovirus exposure and HLA in healthy donors. This PCR relied on a set of 60 Vbeta primers and 13 Jbeta primers. Assay used: immunoSEQ multiplex PCR; TCRdb lists only in-frame clones, some missing. The sample holds fewer than 120,000 clones; 76% are singletons and the top ten take around 15%. Input material: PBMCs. These receptor sequences come from a man aged 30-40 years in good health and CMV-seropositive.

The CDR3 loop reads CASSLLYGYTF. The CDR3, as DNA: TGTGCCAGCAGTTTGCTATATGGCTACACCTTC. The gene calls are TRBV28 and TRBJ1-2; D gene unclear. Trimming removed 3 bases from V and 5 bases from J, with 4 bases in between. Germline CDR1 is MDHEN and CDR2 is SYDVKM. CDR3 length: 11 residues.

This clone was found a few times. J is TRBJ2-5 and V is TRBV5-6, with TRBD2 identical over 12 bases. After removal of 4 bases from V and 5 bases from J, the junction contained 6 bases not matched to a gene. This CDR3 is built from 15 residues. Germline loops: CDR1 SGHDT, CDR2 YYEEEE. CDR3 sequence (DNA): TGTGCCAGCAGCCTACGACTAGCGGGGGCGGAGACCCAGTACTTC. It is translated as CASSLRLAGAETQYF.

This chain joins TRBV19 and TRBJ2-5, with 8 bases matching TRBD2. The CDR3 is made up of 16 amino acids. Germline values: CDR1 LNHDA, CDR2 SQIVND (reference sequence). Trimming took 1 base from V and 0 from J; bases not matched to a gene: 4. CDR3 sequence: CASSIGSGSYQETQYF. The DNA of the CDR3 is TGTGCCAGTAGTATAGGCAGCGGGAGCTACCAAGAGACCCAGTACTTC.

The chain recombines TRBV2 with TRBJ1-1; possible D gene TRBD1, 5 bases. Germline CDR1 reads SNHLY; CDR2 reads FYNNEI. The CDR3 is 15 residues long. The germline V and J ends were trimmed by 0 bases and 5 bases, with 13 bases remaining between them. CDR3 loop: CASSEAGRVATEAFF. In nucleotides, the CDR3 is TGTGCCAGCAGTGAAGCGGGCAGGGTAGCAACTGAAGCTTTCTTT.

V and J are TRBV19 and TRBJ1-1; 8 bases agree with TRBD1. Germline-derived CDR1 and CDR2 are LNHDA and SQIVND (reference sequence). Germline trimming cut 10 bases from V and 6 bases from J; bases unmatched to any gene: 7. CDR3 length: 12 amino acids. The CDR3 DNA reads TGTGCCACCTCGGACAGGGAACCTGAAGCTTTCTTT. It specifies CATSDREPEAFF.

CDR3 bases: TGTGCCAGCAGCGGTGGGACAGCCCTAGCCTACGAGCAGTACTTC. Its protein product is CASSGGTALAYEQYF. The chain has TRBV5-6 and TRBJ2-7, with 7 bases identical to TRBD1. Trimming at V came to 4 bases and at J to 2 bases, leaving 9 bases not matched to a gene. Germline V gene sequence: CDR1 SGHDT, CDR2 YYEEEE. This CDR3 is built from 15 residues.

The chain has TRBV5-4 and TRBJ2-1; D possibly corresponds to TRBD1 (5 bases). Between the trimmed V and J ends, which lost 0 bases and 1 base, there was a span of 8 bases. The V gene's germline CDR1 is SGHNT and CDR2 YYREEE (reference sequence). The length of the CDR3 is 15 residues. For the CDR3, the DNA is TGTGCCAGCAGCTTGGGGCAGGGATCCTACAATGAGCAGTTCTTC. Its protein product is CASSLGQGSYNEQFF.

This chain joins TRBV7-9 and TRBJ1-2, with 7 bases fitting TRBD1. V trimming: 5 bases; J trimming: 7 bases; junction bases outside the gene matches: 4. Germline V gene sequence: CDR1 SEHNR, CDR2 FQNEAQ (reference sequence). The CDR3 runs 12 residues. The CDR3 here is CASSLTGAGYTF. In DNA, the CDR3 is TGTGCCAGCAGCCTAACAGGGGCTGGCTACACCTTC.

The chain combines TRBV7-6 with TRBJ2-7, with TRBD1 matching over 7 bases. The germline V gene has CDR1 SGHVS and CDR2 FNYEAQ. V dropped 4 bases and J dropped 0; count of bases not matched to a gene: 3. This CDR3 contains 14 residues. CDR3 protein: CASSSTGLSYEQYF. DNA for the CDR3: TGTGCCAGCAGCTCGACAGGGCTCTCCTACGAGCAGTACTTC.

The chain employs TRBV7-2 and TRBJ2-4; TRBD2 matches 7 bases. This CDR3 is built from 16 residues. Germline lookup yields CDR1 SGHTA and CDR2 FQGNSA. J was trimmed by 6 bases and V by 7 bases; bases with no gene match: 15. The CDR3 protein is CASTTQGTGGGNIQYF. In DNA form, the CDR3 reads TGTGCCAGCACCACTCAGGGTACGGGGGGTGGAAACATTCAGTACTTC.

The V call is TRBV30, the J call TRBJ2-7, with TRBD2 matching 7 bases. V lost 2 bases to trimming and J lost 0 bases; unmatched junction nucleotides: 7. Germline lookup yields CDR1 GTSNPN and CDR2 SVGIG (reference sequence). This CDR3 spans 15 amino acids. The CDR3 coding sequence is TGTGCCTGGAGTAAGCGGGGCCTAAGCTCCTACGAGCAGTACTTC. Encoded protein: CAWSKRGLSSYEQYF.

The chain recombines TRBV7-6 with TRBJ2-7; 10 positions agree with TRBD2. CDR3 length: 17 residues. CDR1 is SGHVS, CDR2 FNYEAQ, per germline. J was trimmed by 1 base and V by 5 bases; bases with no gene match: 11. The CDR3 spells CASSPRGVAGGSYEQYF. The CDR3, as DNA: TGTGCCAGCAGCCCACGAGGGGTAGCGGGGGGATCCTACGAGCAGTACTTC. Full variable domain (rest looked up from reference TRBV7-6 and TRBJ2-7): GAGVSQSPRYKVTKRGQDVALRCDPISGHVSLYWYRQALGQGPEFLTYFNYEAQQDKSGLPNDRFSAERPEGSISTLTIQRTEQRDSAMYRCASSPRGVAGGSYEQYFGPGTRLTVT.

The chain recombines TRBV11-2 with TRBJ2-5; the match to TRBD2 covers 9 bases. The CDR3 totals 17 residues. Germline CDR1 reads SGHAT; CDR2 reads FQNNGV. V lost 2 bases to trimming and J lost 7 bases; unmatched junction nucleotides: 14. The CDR3 DNA follows: TGTGCCAGCAGCTTACGGGTCGTGCGGGGGGGCTTTGGGACCCAGTACTTC. It encodes CASSLRVVRGGFGTQYF.

This CDR3 is CASNYGGNYNEQFF. In DNA form, the CDR3 reads TGTGCCAGTAATTACGGGGGAAACTACAATGAGCAGTTCTTC. V and J are TRBV19 and TRBJ2-1, with D tentatively TRBD2 (6 bases). The CDR3 totals 14 residues. Trimming removed 7 bases at V and 3 bases at J, with 13 bases between. Germline CDR1 is LNHDA and CDR2 is SQIVND (reference sequence).

The gene calls are TRBV5-1 and TRBJ2-4; D perhaps matches TRBD1 (7 bases). Germline assignment: CDR1 SGHRS and CDR2 YFSETQ. V lost 4 bases and J lost 0, with 17 bases in between. The CDR3 contains 17 residues. CDR3 sequence reads: CASSPRAGGLAKNIQYF. For the CDR3, the DNA is TGCGCCAGCAGCCCCAGGGCAGGGGGACTAGCCAAAAACATTCAGTACTTC.

The chain couples TRBV5-4 to TRBJ2-1; a weak D match, TRBD1 (6 bases). This CDR3 contains 14 residues. Per the germline V gene, CDR1 is SGHNT and CDR2 is YYREEE (reference sequence). The V end was cut by 0 bases, the J end by 4 bases, with 8 bases between. CDR3 DNA: TGTGCCAGCAGCTTGGAGGGGGAGTACAATGAGCAGTTCTTC. It translates to CASSLEGEYNEQFF.

The chain recombines TRBV5-5 with TRBJ2-7, with D perhaps matching TRBD1 (6 bases). Trimming removed 4 bases from V and 7 bases from J, with 12 bases in between. This CDR3 is 12 amino acids long. Per germline, CDR1 SGHKS and CDR2 YYEKEE (reference sequence). The CDR3 DNA sequence: TGTGCCAGCAGCCCACAGGGACGGGAGCAGTACTTC. Amino acid sequence: CASSPQGREQYF.

This clone was detected a few times. The chain links TRBV28 to TRBJ2-7, with 7 bases aligning to TRBD2. Germline assignment: CDR1 MDHEN and CDR2 SYDVKM. The CDR3 covers 13 residues. The ends lost 6 bases at V and 5 bases at J; junction bases unmatched: 7. The DNA for the CDR3 is TGTGCCAGCAGGTGGGAGGGTTCCAACGAGCAGTACTTC. The encoded protein is CASRWEGSNEQYF.

This chain connects TRBV11-2 to TRBJ2-5; 12 bases are shared with TRBD2. CDR3 size: 18 residues. CDR1 is SGHAT, CDR2 FQNNGV, per germline. The junction had 7 bases not matched to a gene; V was cut back by 1 base and J by 1 base. The CDR3 protein is CASSLGLAGGQGQETQYF. CDR3 DNA sequence: TGTGCCAGCAGCTTAGGTCTAGCGGGGGGGCAGGGCCAAGAGACCCAGTACTTC.

The chain links TRBV4-1 to TRBJ2-5; no firm D call. Germline loops: CDR1 MGHRA, CDR2 YSYEKL. The CDR3 contains 15 residues. V was trimmed by 1 base and J by 0 bases, leaving 9 bases between them. CDR3 sequence: CASSQGAGYQETQYF. CDR3 bases: TGCGCCAGCAGCCAAGGGGCAGGATACCAAGAGACCCAGTACTTC.

The rearrangement uses TRBV6-1 and TRBJ2-1; 8 bases map to TRBD1. This CDR3 spans 16 amino acids. Germline CDR1 and CDR2: MNHNS and SASEGT. Trimming at V came to 1 base and at J to 8 bases, leaving 10 bases not matched to a gene. CDR3 amino acids: CASSEEVRTGRDEQFF. DNA of the CDR3: TGTGCCAGCAGTGAAGAGGTACGGACAGGGCGGGATGAGCAGTTCTTC.